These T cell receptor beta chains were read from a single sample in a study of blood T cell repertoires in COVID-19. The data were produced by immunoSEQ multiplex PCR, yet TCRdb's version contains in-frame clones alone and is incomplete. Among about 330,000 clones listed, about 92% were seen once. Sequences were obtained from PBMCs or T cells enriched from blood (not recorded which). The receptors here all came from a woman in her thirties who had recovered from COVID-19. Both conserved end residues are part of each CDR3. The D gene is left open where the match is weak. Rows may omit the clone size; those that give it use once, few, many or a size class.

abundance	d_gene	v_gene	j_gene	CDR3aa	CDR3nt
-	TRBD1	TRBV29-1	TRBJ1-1	CSVDPGQITEAFF	TGCAGCGTGGACCCGGGACAGATCACTGAAGCTTTCTTT
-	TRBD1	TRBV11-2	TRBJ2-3	CASSLGQGTTDTQYF	TGTGCCAGCAGCCTAGGACAGGGGACCACAGATACGCAGTATTTT
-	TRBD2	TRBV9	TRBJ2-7	CASSVVAGMGEQYF	TGTGCCAGCAGCGTAGTAGCGGGAATGGGCGAGCAGTACTTC
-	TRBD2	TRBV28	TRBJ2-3	CASSLSGIAGVGTDTQYF	TGTGCCAGCAGTTTAAGCGGAATAGCGGGGGTCGGCACAGATACGCAGTATTTT
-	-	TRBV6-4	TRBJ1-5	CAAVGGQPQHF	TGTGCCGCAGTAGGGGGACAGCCCCAGCATTTT
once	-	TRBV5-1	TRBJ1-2	CASGRAGEGYTF	TGCGCCAGCGGCCGGGCAGGGGAAGGCTACACCTTC
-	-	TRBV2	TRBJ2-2	CASKLGAGELFF	TGTGCCAGCAAGCTCGGGGCCGGGGAGCTGTTTTTT
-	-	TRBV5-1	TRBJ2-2	CASRQQGGHTGELFF	TGCGCCAGCCGACAACAGGGGGGGCACACCGGGGAGCTGTTTTTT
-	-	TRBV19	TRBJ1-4	CASSLGKRSNEKLFF	TGTGCCAGTAGTCTAGGGAAGCGATCTAATGAAAAACTGTTTTTT
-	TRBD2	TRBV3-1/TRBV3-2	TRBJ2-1	CASTGTSGSYEQFF	TGTGCCAGCACCGGGACTAGCGGGAGCTATGAGCAGTTCTTC
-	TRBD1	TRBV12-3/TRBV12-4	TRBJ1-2	CASSLEQGNGYTF	TGTGCCAGCAGTTTAGAACAGGGGAATGGCTACACCTTC
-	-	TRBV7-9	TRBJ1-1	CASSPRGGGTEAFF	TGTGCCAGCAGTCCTAGGGGGGGCGGCACTGAAGCTTTCTTT
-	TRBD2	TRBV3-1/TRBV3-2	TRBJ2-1	CASSPRDYHNEQFF	TGTGCCAGCAGCCCTCGGGACTATCACAATGAGCAGTTCTTC
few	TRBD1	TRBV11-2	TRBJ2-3	CASSLGDRPDTQYF	TGTGCCAGCAGCTTAGGGGACAGGCCAGATACGCAGTATTTT
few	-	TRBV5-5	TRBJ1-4	CASSLPNEKLFF	TGTGCCAGCAGCCTACCAAATGAAAAACTGTTTTTT
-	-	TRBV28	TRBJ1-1	CASSFAGALNTEAFF	TGTGCCAGCAGTTTCGCAGGGGCGTTAAACACTGAAGCTTTCTTT
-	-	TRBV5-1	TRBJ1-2	CASSFLSGGLGYGYTF	TGCGCCAGCAGCTTTTTGTCCGGGGGGCTAGGCTATGGCTACACCTTC
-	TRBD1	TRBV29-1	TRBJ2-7	CSLQTGGSHEQYF	TGCAGCTTACAGACAGGGGGCTCGCACGAGCAGTACTTC
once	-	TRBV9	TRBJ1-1	CASSHSLNTEAFF	TGTGCCAGCAGCCACTCCTTGAACACTGAAGCTTTCTTT
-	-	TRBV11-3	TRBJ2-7	CASSLVSFSYEQYF	TGTGCCAGCAGCTTAGTTTCATTTAGCTACGAGCAGTACTTC
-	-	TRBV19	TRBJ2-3	CASSIGGSTRSDTQYF	TGTGCCAGTAGTATTGGGGGGTCTACCCGATCGGATACGCAGTATTTT
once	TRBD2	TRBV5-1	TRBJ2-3	CASSRGTSGRRGTDTQYF	TGCGCCAGCAGCCGGGGGACTAGCGGGAGGCGGGGCACAGATACGCAGTATTTT
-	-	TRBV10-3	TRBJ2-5	CAISESSRGETQYF	TGTGCCATCAGTGAGTCGAGTAGGGGAGAGACCCAGTACTTC
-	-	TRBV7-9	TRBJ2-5	CASSLGGGTKETQYF	TGTGCCAGCAGCTTAGGTGGGGGGACGAAAGAGACCCAGTACTTC
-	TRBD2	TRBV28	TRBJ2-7	CASSSGLAGVEQYF	TGTGCCAGCAGTTCGGGACTAGCGGGGGTCGAGCAGTACTTC
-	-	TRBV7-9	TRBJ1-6	CASSFGQNNSPLHF	TGTGCCAGCAGCTTTGGGCAGAATAATTCACCCCTCCACTTT